This TCR beta chain was profiled in a study of neurological immune-mediated disorders. The sample holds many counts of this clonotype. The germline CDR1 and CDR2 sequences are KGHDR and SFDVKD. This CDR3 has 13 amino acids. V gave up 3 bases and J gave up 0 bases, with 2 bases separating them. The cDNA was produced through 5'RACE with 10-nucleotide random UMIs. Over 160 million TCR-beta sequences from 15-18 subjects came out of each sequencing run. TCRdb reprocessed the 5' RACE reads via MiXCR and lists one record per CDR3 protein. This table holds 45,000 to 60,000 distinct CDR3 sequences, 2% to 2.5% found once.

This TCR came from a man aged 50 to 60 with multiple sclerosis. The chain carries TRBV24-1 and TRBJ2-1; no firm D call. The sample taken for sequencing was PBMCs. The CDR3 region is CATSDSSYNEQFF. The DNA of the CDR3 is TGTGCCACCAGTGATAGCTCCTACAATGAGCAGTTCTTC.